Listed below are T cell receptor beta chains from one sample, sequenced in a study of cytomegalovirus exposure and HLA in healthy donors. The table came from immunoSEQ multiplex PCR; TCRdb's copy has only in-frame clones and leaves some out. The sample consists of some 120,000 clones, around 84% of them appearing once. Source material: PBMCs. The source of these receptors is a man aged 30-40 years in good health and CMV-seropositive. The CDR3 runs from the conserved cysteine through the conserved F or W. The order of the fields is J gene, V gene, CDR3 protein.

J gene: TRBJ2-5; V gene: TRBV10-1; CDR3 protein: CASSPGVKETQYF
J gene: TRBJ2-7; V gene: TRBV6-5; CDR3 protein: CASSYSGRDSYEQYF
J gene: TRBJ1-4; V gene: TRBV4-1; CDR3 protein: CASSQDPGGGEKLFF
J gene: TRBJ1-4; V gene: TRBV28; CDR3 protein: CASSTNGDRGGEKLFF
J gene: TRBJ2-2; V gene: TRBV9; CDR3 protein: CASSPPGTGGDPGELFF
J gene: TRBJ2-2; V gene: TRBV7-6; CDR3 protein: CASSPSPGTANTGELFF
J gene: TRBJ2-5; V gene: TRBV27; CDR3 protein: CASSSSGGARETQYF
J gene: TRBJ2-1; V gene: TRBV5-1; CDR3 protein: CASSAGNNEQFF
J gene: TRBJ1-2; V gene: TRBV7-9; CDR3 protein: CASSPGQGATGYGYTF
J gene: TRBJ2-3; V gene: TRBV2; CDR3 protein: CASSAGEDTQYF